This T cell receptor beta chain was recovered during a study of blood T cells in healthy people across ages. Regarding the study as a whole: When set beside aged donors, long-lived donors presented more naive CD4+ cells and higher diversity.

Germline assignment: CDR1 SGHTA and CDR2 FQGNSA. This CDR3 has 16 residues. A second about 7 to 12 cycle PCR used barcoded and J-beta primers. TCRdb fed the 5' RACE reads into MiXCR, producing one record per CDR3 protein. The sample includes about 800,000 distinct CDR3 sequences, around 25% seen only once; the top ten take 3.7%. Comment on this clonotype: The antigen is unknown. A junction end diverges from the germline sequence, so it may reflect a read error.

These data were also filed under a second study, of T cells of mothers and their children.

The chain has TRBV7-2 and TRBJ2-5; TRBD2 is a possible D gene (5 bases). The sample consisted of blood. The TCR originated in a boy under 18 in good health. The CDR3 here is CASSLVSGPHYNEHFF. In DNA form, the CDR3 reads TGTGCCAGCAGCTTAGTAAGCGGACCTCATTACAATGAGCACTTCTTC.